This T cell receptor beta chain stems from a study of blood T cell repertoires in COVID-19. V lost 6 bases and J lost 3, with 12 bases in between. Per the germline V gene, CDR1 is SNHLY and CDR2 is FYNNEI. CDR3 length: 13 residues. Categorization into cohorts depended on clinical history that participants reported. Cohort 3 donors were reported recovered after two negative PCRs, clearance, or symptom resolution. Authors' processing steps: Quantification of nucleated cells was approximated via reference gene primer amplification. The protocol was immunoSEQ multiplex PCR, while the TCRdb copy is restricted to in-frame clones and leaves out a portion. The DNA was the basis for D and trimming; V, J and clone size are from that table. There are more than 300,000 clones in the sample; roughly 90% occur only once, and under 20% lies in the top ten.

The V gene is TRBV2, the J gene TRBJ2-7; D possibly corresponds to TRBD2 (6 bases). The sequenced sample consisted of PBMCs or T cells enriched from blood (not recorded which). The receptor comes from a woman aged 30 to 39 who had recovered from COVID-19. CDR3 sequence (DNA): TGTGCCAGCAGATCGGGGCGGGACTACGAGCAGTACTTC. Translation gives CASRSGRDYEQYF.